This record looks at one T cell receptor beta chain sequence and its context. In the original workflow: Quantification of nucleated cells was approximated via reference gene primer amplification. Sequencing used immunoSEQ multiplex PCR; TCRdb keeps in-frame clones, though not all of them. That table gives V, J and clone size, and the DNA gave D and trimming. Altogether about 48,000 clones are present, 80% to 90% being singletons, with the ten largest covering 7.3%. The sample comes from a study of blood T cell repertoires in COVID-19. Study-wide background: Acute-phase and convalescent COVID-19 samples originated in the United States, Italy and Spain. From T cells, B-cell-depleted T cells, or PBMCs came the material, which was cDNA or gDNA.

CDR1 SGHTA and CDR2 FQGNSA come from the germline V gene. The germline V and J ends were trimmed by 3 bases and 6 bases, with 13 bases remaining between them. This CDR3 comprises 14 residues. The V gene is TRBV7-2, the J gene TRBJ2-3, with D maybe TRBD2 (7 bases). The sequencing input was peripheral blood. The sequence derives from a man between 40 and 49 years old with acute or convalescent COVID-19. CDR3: CASSFARGGDTQYF. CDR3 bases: TGTGCCAGCAGCTTTGCTAGGGGGGGGGATACGCAGTATTTT.